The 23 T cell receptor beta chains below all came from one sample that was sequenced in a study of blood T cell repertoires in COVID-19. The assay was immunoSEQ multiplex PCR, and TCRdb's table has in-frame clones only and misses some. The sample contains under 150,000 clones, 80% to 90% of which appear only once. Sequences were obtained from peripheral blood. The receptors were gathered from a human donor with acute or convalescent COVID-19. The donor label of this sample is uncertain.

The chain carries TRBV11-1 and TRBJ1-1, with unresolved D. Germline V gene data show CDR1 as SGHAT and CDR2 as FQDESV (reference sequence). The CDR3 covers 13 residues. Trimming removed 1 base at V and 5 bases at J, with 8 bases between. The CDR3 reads CASSLGGETEAFF. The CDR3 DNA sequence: TGTGCCAGCAGCTTAGGAGGCGAGACTGAAGCTTTCTTT.

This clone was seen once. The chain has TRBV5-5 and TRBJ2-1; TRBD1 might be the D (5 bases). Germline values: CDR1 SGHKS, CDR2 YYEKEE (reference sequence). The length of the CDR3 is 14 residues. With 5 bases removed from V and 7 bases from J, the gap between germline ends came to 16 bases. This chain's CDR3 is CASREVGHQNEQFF. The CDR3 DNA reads TGTGCCAGCAGGGAAGTCGGACACCAAAATGAGCAGTTCTTC.

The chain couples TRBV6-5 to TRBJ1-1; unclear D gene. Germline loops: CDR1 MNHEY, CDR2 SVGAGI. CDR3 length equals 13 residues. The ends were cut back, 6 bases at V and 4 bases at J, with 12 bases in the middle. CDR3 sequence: CASRGWTGTEAFF. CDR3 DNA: TGTGCCAGCAGGGGTTGGACTGGCACTGAAGCTTTCTTT.

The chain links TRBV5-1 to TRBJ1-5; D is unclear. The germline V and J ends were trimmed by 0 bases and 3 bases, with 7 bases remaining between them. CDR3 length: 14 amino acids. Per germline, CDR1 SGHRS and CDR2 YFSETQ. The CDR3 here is CASSLGQANQPQHF. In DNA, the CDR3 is TGCGCCAGCAGCTTGGGGCAGGCCAATCAGCCCCAGCATTTT.

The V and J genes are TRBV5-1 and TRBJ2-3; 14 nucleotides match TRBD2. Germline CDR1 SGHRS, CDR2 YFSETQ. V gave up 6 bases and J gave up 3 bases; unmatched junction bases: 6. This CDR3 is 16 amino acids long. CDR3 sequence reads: CASTSGTSGGTDTQYF. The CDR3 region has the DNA TGCGCCAGCACCTCAGGGACTAGCGGGGGTACAGATACGCAGTATTTT.

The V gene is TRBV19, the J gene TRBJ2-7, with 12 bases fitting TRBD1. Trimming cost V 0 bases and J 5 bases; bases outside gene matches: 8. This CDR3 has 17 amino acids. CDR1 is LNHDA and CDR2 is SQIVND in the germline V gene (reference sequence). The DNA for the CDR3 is TGTGCCAGTAGTATAGATAGGGGACAGGGGGCGACCCACGAGCAGTACGTC. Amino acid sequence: CASSIDRGQGATHEQYV.

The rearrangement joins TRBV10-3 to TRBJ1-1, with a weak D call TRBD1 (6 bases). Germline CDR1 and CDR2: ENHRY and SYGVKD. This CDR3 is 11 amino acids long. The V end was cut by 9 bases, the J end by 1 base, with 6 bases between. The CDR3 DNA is TGTGCCATACAGGGGAACACTGAAGCTTTCTTT. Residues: CAIQGNTEAFF.

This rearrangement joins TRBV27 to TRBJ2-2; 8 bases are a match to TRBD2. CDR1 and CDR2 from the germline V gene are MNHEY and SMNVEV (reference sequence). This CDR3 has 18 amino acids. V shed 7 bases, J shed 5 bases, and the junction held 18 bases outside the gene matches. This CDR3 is CASIARAGRVPGTGELFF. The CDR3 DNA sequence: TGTGCCAGCATTGCCCGGGCCGGGAGGGTTCCCGGGACCGGGGAGCTGTTTTTT.

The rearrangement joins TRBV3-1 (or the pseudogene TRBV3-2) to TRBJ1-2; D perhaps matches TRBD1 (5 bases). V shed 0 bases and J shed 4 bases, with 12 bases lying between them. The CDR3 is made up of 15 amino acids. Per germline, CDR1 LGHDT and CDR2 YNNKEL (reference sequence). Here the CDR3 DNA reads TGTGCCAGCAGCCAAGATGGGGCAAGCCGCTATGGCTACACCTTC. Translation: CASSQDGASRYGYTF.

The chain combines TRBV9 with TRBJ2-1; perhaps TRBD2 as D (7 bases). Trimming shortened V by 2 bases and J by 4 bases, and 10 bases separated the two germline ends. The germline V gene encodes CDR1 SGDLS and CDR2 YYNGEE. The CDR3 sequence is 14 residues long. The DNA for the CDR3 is TGTGCCAGCAGCGTGGCGGGGGCTTACAATGAGCAGTTCTTC. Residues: CASSVAGAYNEQFF. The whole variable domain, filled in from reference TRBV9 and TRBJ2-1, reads DSGVTQTPKHLITATGQRVTLRCSPRSGDLSVYWYQQSLDQGLQFLIQYYNGEERAKGNILERFSAQQFPDLHSELNLSSLELGDSALYFCASSVAGAYNEQFFGPGTRLTVL.

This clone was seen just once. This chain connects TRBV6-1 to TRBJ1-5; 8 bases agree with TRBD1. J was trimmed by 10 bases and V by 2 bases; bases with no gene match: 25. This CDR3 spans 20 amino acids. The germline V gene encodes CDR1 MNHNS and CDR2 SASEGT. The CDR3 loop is CASSEKKGTGANHARKPQHF. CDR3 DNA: TGTGCCAGCAGTGAAAAGAAAGGGACAGGAGCCAACCACGCCAGGAAACCCCAGCATTTT.

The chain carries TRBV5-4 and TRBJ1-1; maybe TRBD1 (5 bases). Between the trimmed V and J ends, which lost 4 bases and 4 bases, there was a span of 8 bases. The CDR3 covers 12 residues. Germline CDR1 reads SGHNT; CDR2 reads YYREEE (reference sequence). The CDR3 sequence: CASSRTPTEAFF. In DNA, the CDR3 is TGTGCCAGCAGCCGGACACCCACTGAAGCTTTCTTT.

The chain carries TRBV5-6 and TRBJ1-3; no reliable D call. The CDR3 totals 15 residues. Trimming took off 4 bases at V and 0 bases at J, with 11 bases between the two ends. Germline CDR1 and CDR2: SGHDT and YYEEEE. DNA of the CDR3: TGTGCCAGCAGCCACGACGGGTTCTCTGGAAACACCATATATTTT. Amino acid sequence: CASSHDGFSGNTIYF.

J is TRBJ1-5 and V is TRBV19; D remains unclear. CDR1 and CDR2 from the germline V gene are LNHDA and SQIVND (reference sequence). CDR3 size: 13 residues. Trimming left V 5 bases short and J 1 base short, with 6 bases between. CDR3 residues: CASSVQSNQPQHF. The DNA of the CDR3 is TGTGCCAGTAGTGTACAGAGCAATCAGCCCCAGCATTTT.

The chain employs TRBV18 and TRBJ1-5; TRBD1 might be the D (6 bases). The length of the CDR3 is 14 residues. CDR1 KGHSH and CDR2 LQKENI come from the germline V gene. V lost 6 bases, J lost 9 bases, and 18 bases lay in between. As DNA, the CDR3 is TGTGCCAGCTCGGAGGACAGTCCATCGGGGCCCCAGCATTTT. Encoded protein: CASSEDSPSGPQHF. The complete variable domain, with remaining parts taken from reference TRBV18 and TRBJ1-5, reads NAGVMQNPRHLVRRRGQEARLRCSPMKGHSHVYWYRQLPEEGLKFMVYLQKENIIDESGMPKERFSAEFPKEGPSILRIQQVVRGDSAAYFCASSEDSPSGPQHFGDGTRLSIL.

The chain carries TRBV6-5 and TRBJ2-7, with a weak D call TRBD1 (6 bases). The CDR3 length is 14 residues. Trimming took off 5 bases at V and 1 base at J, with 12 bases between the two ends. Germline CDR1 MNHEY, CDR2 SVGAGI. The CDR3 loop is CASSRTATSYEQYV. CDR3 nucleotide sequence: TGTGCCAGCAGTCGGACAGCAACATCCTACGAGCAGTACGTC.

The CDR3 sequence: CASSSLPGQKAFF. In nucleotides, the CDR3 is TGCGCCAGCAGCTCACTACCGGGACAGAAAGCTTTCTTT. The chain couples TRBV5-1 to TRBJ1-1, with 7 bases that match TRBD1. The CDR3 is made up of 13 amino acids. After removal of 3 bases from V and 9 bases from J, the junction contained 8 bases not matched to a gene. In germline, CDR1 is SGHRS, CDR2 YFSETQ.

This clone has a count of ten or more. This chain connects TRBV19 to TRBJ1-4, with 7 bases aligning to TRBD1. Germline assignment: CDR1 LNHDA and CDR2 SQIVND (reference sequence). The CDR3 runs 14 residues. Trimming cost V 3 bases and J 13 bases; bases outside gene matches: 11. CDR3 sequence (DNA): TGTGCCAGTAGTATGACGGGGGCTGGGGACAGACTGTTTTTT. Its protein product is CASSMTGAGDRLFF.

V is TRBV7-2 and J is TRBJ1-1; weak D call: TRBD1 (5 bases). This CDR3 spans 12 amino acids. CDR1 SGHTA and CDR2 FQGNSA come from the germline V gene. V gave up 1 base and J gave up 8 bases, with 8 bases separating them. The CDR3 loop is CASSLGRGEAFF. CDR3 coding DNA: TGTGCCAGCAGCTTAGGGAGGGGAGAAGCTTTCTTT.

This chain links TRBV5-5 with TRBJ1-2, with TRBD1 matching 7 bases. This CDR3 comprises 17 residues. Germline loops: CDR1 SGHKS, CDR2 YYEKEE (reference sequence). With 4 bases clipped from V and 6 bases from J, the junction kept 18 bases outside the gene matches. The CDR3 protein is CASSGNEVGTAVHGYTF. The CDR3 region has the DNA TGTGCCAGCAGCGGGAATGAGGTGGGGACAGCGGTTCATGGCTACACCTTC.

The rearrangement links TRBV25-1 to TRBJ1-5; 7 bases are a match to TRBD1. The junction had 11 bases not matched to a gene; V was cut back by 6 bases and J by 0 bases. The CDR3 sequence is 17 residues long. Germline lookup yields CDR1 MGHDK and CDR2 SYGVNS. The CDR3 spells CASSPGTDLLSNQPQHF. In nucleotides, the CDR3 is TGTGCCAGCAGCCCAGGGACAGATCTACTTAGCAATCAGCCCCAGCATTTT.

The CDR3 sequence: CASSRGTGGTYNEQFF. DNA for the CDR3: TGTGCCAGCAGCCGAGGGACAGGGGGGACCTACAATGAGCAGTTCTTC. The V and J genes are TRBV5-8 and TRBJ2-1, with TRBD1 matching over 11 bases. Germline trimming cut 4 bases from V and 2 bases from J; bases unmatched to any gene: 5. CDR3 length: 16 residues. Germline V CDR1 and CDR2: SGHTS, YDEGEE.

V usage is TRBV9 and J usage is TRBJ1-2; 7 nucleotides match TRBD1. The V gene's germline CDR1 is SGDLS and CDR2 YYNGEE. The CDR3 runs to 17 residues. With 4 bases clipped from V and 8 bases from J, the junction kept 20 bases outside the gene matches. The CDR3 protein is CASSQTQAAPRGRGYTF. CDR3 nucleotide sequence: TGTGCCAGCAGCCAGACACAAGCGGCCCCAAGGGGGCGCGGCTACACCTTC.